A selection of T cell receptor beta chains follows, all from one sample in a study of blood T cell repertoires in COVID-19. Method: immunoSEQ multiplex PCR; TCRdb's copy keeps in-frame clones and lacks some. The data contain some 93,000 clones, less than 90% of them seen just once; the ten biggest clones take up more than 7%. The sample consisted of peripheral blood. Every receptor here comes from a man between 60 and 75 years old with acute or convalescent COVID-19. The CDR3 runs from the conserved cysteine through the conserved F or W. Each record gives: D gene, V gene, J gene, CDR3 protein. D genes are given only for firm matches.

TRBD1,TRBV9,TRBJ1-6,CASSVGQGARNSPLHF
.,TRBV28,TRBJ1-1,CASSFIGLNTEAFF
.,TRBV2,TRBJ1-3,CASRSSRDRNTIYF
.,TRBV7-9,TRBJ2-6,CASSPTGLRSGANVLTF
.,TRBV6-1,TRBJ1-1,CASSDGGAVEAFF
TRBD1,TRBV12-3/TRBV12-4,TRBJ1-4,CASSLTGGGGLFF
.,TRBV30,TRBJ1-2,CACSGEGYGYTF
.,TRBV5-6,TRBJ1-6,CASSIPGIGSNSPLHF
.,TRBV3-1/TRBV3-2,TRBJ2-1,CASSHGGRIYNEQFF
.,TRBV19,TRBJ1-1,CASSISGNTEAFF
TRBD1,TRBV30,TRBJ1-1,CAWSNPRGRSLGNTEAFF
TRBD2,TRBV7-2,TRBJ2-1,CASSVTGTSGGAGYEQFF
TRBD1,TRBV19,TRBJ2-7,CASSTTGGGYEQYF
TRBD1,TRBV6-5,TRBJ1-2,CASRGRDSTGYGYTF
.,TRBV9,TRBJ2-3,CASSVGWGGTDTQYF
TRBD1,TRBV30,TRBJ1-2,CAWDSGGAGYTF
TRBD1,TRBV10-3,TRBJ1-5,CAVGTGHQPQHF
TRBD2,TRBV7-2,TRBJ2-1,CASSFPLGLAGLSNEQFF
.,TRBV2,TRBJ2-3,CASKRTNLDTQYF
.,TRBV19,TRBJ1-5,CASSTKIPSNQPQHF
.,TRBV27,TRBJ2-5,CASSLIGSPGTQYF